Each of the 12 T cell receptor beta chains below was sequenced from the same sample in a study of cytomegalovirus exposure and HLA in healthy donors. PCR employed 60 Vbeta and 13 Jbeta primers. Libraries were prepared by immunoSEQ multiplex PCR; TCRdb keeps only in-frame clonotypes and omits some of them. Among 70,000 to 95,000 clones listed, approximately 79% were seen once. Sequenced input: PBMCs. Receptors originate from a human donor in good health.

The V and J genes are TRBV6-1 and TRBJ1-2; D ambiguous. Per germline, CDR1 MNHNS and CDR2 SASEGT. Trimming pared 4 bases from V and 0 bases from J, leaving 9 bases between. This CDR3 region has 14 residues. The CDR3 sequence: CASSVLTANYGYTF. The CDR3 region has the DNA TGTGCCAGCAGTGTCCTAACAGCTAACTATGGCTACACCTTC.

The count of this clone is one. This chain joins TRBV6-1 and TRBJ1-5; 7 nucleotides match TRBD1. Trimming at V came to 5 bases and at J to 2 bases, leaving 3 bases not matched to a gene. The CDR3 has 14 residues. The germline CDR1 and CDR2 sequences are MNHNS and SASEGT. CDR3 sequence: CASSFRGGNQPQHF. CDR3 DNA: TGTGCCAGCAGTTTCAGGGGGGGCAATCAGCCCCAGCATTTT.

The chain joins TRBV7-2 to TRBJ2-7, with D maybe TRBD1 (6 bases). This CDR3 spans 16 amino acids. Germline assignment: CDR1 SGHTA and CDR2 FQGNSA. Trimming took off 1 base at V and 0 bases at J, with 13 bases between the two ends. CDR3 protein: CASSLGSRGPSYEQYF. CDR3 DNA sequence: TGTGCCAGCAGCTTAGGGAGCAGGGGTCCCTCCTACGAGCAGTACTTC.

This clone was found a few times. This rearrangement joins TRBV6-1 to TRBJ2-6, with no clear D. The CDR3 has 15 amino acids. In germline, CDR1 is MNHNS, CDR2 SASEGT. Trimming took 3 bases from V and 1 from J, leaving 7 bases between them. CDR3 sequence (DNA): TGTGCCAGCAGTGACAGGCCATCTGGGGCCAACGTCCTGACTTTC. It encodes CASSDRPSGANVLTF.

V usage is TRBV25-1 and J usage is TRBJ1-5; D gene unclear. Trimming left V 2 bases short and J 4 bases short, with 12 bases between. Germline V gene lookup returns CDR1 MGHDK and CDR2 SYGVNS. The CDR3 loop spans 15 amino acids. CDR3: CASSEEGDPNQPQHF. The CDR3, as DNA: TGTGCCAGCAGTGAAGAGGGAGACCCTAATCAGCCCCAGCATTTT. The complete variable domain, with remaining parts taken from reference TRBV25-1 and TRBJ1-5, reads EADIYQTPRYLVIGTGKKITLECSQTMGHDKMYWYQQDPGMELHLIHYSYGVNSTEKGDLSSESTVSRIRTEHFPLTLESARPSHTSQYLCASSEEGDPNQPQHFGDGTRLSIL.

The V gene is TRBV5-1, the J gene TRBJ1-1; 9 nucleotides agree with TRBD1. Germline V gene sequence: CDR1 SGHRS, CDR2 YFSETQ. Trimming removed 0 bases from V and 1 base from J; junction bases left unmatched: 4. The CDR3 is 16 residues long. The chain's CDR3 is CASSLGDRVKNTEAFF. The CDR3 DNA is TGCGCCAGCAGCTTGGGGGACAGGGTTAAGAACACTGAAGCTTTCTTT.

J is TRBJ2-7 and V is TRBV15, with D unclear. The CDR3 covers 12 residues. Germline CDR1 LNHNV, CDR2 YYDKDF (reference sequence). The V and J ends lost 4 bases and 2 bases respectively, with 6 bases between them. This CDR3 is CATSNSPYEQYF. The CDR3 nucleotides read TGTGCCACCAGCAATTCTCCCTACGAGCAGTACTTC.

The chain employs TRBV7-9 and TRBJ1-1; no reliable D call. The CDR3 sequence is 13 residues long. V was cut by 1 base and J by 1 base, with 4 bases left in between. Per the germline V gene, CDR1 is SEHNR and CDR2 is FQNEAQ (reference sequence). The CDR3 sequence is CASSLDRNTEAFF. The CDR3 DNA is TGTGCCAGCAGCTTAGACAGGAACACTGAAGCTTTCTTT.

The chain recombines TRBV7-2 with TRBJ1-3; D is ambiguous. V lost 2 bases and J lost 2, with 7 bases in between. The germline V gene encodes CDR1 SGHTA and CDR2 FQGNSA. This CDR3 is built from 14 residues. CDR3: CASSLTTPGNTIYF. In DNA form, the CDR3 reads TGTGCCAGCAGCTTAACCACTCCTGGAAACACCATATATTTT.

V usage is TRBV18 and J usage is TRBJ2-3; D remains unclear. V lost 3 bases to trimming and J lost 2 bases, with 6 bases between them. Germline-derived CDR1 and CDR2 are KGHSH and LQKENI. CDR3 length: 13 amino acids. CDR3 nucleotide sequence: TGTGCCAGCTCACCGACTGCCACAGATACGCAGTATTTT. It translates to CASSPTATDTQYF.

This chain joins TRBV5-6 and TRBJ1-1, with D unclear. The CDR3 loop spans 15 amino acids. The germline V gene encodes CDR1 SGHDT and CDR2 YYEEEE. The V end was cut by 4 bases, the J end by 5 bases, with 18 bases between. The CDR3 sequence is CASSQEMERETEAFF. The CDR3 DNA is TGTGCCAGCAGCCAAGAGATGGAGAGAGAGACTGAAGCTTTCTTT.

The CDR3 bases are TGTGCCAGCAGCTTTAGACAGGCACGGAACACCGGGGAGCTGTTTTTT. Its protein is CASSFRQARNTGELFF. The chain recombines TRBV5-6 with TRBJ2-2; perhaps TRBD1 as D (6 bases). Germline CDR1 reads SGHDT; CDR2 reads YYEEEE. The CDR3 runs 16 residues. The V gene lost 2 bases and the J gene lost 1 base, with 12 bases spanning the gap.